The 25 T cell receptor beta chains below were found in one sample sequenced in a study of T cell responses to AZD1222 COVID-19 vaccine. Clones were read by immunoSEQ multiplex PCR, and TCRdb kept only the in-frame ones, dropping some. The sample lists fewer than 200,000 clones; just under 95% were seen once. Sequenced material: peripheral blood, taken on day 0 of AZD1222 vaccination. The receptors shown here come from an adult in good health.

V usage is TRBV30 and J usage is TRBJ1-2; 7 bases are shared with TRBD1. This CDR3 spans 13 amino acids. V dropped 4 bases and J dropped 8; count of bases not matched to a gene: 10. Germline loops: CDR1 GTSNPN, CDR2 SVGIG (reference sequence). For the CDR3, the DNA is TGTGCCTGGAACAGCCAGGGGGTAGAGGGCTACACCTTC. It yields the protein CAWNSQGVEGYTF. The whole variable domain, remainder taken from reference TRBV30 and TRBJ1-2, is SQTIHQWPATLVQPVGSPLSLECTVEGTSNPNLYWYRQAAGRGLQLLFYSVGIGQISSEVPQNLSASRPQDRQFILSSKKLLLSDSGFYLCAWNSQGVEGYTFGSGTRLTVV.

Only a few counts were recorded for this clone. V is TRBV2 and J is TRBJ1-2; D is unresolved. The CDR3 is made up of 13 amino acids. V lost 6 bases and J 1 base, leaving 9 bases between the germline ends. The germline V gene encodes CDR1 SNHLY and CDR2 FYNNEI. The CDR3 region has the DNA TGTGCCAGCAGCTTAACAGTTAACTATGGCTACACCTTC. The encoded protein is CASSLTVNYGYTF.

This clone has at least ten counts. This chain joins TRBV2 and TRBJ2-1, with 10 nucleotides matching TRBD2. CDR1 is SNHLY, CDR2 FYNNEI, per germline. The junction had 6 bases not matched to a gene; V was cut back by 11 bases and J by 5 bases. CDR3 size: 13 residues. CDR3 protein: CAAGTSVHNEQFF. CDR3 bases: TGTGCCGCGGGGACTAGCGTACACAATGAGCAGTTCTTC.

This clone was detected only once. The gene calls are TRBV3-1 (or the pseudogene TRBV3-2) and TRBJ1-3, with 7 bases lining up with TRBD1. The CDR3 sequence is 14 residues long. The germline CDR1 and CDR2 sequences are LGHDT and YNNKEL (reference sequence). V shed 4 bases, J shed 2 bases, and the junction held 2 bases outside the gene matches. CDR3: CASSRTGAGNTIYF. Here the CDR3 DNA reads TGTGCCAGCAGCCGAACAGGGGCTGGAAACACCATATATTTT.

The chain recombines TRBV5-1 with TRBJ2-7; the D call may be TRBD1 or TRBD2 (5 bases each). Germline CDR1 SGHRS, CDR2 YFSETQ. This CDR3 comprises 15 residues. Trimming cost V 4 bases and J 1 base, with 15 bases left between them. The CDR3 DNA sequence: TGCGCCAGCAGCCTGAGTCAGGGACCTTCCTACGAGCAGTACTTC. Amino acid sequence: CASSLSQGPSYEQYF.

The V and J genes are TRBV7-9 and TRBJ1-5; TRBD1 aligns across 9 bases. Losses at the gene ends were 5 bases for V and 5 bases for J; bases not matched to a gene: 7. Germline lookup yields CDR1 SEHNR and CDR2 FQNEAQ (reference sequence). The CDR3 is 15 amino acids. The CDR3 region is CASSPIRTGDQPQHF. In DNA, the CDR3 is TGTGCCAGCAGCCCGATTCGGACAGGGGATCAGCCCCAGCATTTT.

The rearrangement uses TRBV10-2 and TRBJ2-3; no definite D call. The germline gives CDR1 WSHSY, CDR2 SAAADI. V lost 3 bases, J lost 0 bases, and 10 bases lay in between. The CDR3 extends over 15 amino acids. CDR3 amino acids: CASSDFSRSTDTQYF. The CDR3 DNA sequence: TGCGCCAGCAGTGATTTCTCGAGGAGCACAGATACGCAGTATTTT.

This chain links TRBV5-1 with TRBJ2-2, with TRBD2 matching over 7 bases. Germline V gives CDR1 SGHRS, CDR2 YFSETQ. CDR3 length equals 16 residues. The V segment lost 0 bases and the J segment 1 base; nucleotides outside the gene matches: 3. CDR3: CASSLDPSGNTGELFF. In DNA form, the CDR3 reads TGCGCCAGCAGCTTGGATCCTAGCGGGAACACCGGGGAGCTGTTTTTT.

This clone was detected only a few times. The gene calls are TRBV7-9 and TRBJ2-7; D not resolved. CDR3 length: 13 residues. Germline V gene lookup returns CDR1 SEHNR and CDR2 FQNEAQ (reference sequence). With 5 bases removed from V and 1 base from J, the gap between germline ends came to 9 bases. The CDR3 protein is CASSRTASYEQYF. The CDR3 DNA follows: TGTGCCAGCAGCCGGACCGCGTCCTACGAGCAGTACTTC.

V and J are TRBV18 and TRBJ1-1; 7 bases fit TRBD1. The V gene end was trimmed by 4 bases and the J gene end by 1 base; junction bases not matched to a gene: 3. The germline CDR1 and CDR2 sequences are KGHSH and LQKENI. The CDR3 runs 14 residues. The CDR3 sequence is CASSRQGWNTEAFF. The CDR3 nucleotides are TGTGCCAGCTCACGACAGGGTTGGAACACTGAAGCTTTCTTT.

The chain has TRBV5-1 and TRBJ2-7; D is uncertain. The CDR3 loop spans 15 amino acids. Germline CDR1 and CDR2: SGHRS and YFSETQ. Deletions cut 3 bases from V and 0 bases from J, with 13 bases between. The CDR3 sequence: CASSYNGGFSYEQYF. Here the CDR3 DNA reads TGCGCCAGCAGCTATAACGGTGGCTTCTCCTACGAGCAGTACTTC.

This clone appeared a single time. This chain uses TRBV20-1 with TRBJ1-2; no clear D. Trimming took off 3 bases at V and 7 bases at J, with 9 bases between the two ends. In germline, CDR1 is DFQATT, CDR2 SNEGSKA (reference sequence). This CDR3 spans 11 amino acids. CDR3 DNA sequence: TGCAGTGCTAGTTTGGACCTTGGCTACACCTTC. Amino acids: CSASLDLGYTF.

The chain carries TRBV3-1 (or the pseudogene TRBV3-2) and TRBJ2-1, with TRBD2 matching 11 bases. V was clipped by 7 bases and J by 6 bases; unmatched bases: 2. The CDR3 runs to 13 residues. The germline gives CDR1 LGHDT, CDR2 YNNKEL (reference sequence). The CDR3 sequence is CASNLAGGNEQFF. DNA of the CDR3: TGTGCCAGCAATCTAGCGGGGGGCAATGAGCAGTTCTTC.

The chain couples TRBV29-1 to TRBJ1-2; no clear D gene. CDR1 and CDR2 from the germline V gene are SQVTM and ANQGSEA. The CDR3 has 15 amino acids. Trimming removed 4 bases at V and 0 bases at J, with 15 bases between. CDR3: CSVGGRLNANYGYTF. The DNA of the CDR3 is TGCAGCGTTGGGGGTCGACTGAACGCTAACTATGGCTACACCTTC.

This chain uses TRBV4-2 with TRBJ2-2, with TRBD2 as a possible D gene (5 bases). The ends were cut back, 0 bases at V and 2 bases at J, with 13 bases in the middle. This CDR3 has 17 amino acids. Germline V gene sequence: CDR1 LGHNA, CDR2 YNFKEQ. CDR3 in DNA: TGTGCCAGCAGCCAAGATCCCCCCGGGATAAACACCGGGGAGCTGTTTTTT. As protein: CASSQDPPGINTGELFF.

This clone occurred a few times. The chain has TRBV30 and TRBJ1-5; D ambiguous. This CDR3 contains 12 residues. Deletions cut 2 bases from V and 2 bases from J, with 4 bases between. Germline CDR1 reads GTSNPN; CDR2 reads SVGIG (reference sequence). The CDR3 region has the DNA TGTGCCTGGAGTCGTGGCAATCAGCCCCAGCATTTT. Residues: CAWSRGNQPQHF.

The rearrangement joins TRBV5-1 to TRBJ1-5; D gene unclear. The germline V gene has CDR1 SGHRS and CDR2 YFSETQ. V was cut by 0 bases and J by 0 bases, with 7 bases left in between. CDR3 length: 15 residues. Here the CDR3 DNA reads TGCGCCAGCAGCTTGGGCGATTTTAGCAATCAGCCCCAGCATTTT. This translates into CASSLGDFSNQPQHF.

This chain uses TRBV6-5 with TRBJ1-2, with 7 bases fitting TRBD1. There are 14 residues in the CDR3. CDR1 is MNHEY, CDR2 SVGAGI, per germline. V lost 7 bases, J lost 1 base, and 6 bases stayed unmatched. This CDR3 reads CASNGQVINYGYTF. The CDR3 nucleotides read TGTGCCAGCAACGGACAGGTGATTAACTATGGCTACACCTTC.

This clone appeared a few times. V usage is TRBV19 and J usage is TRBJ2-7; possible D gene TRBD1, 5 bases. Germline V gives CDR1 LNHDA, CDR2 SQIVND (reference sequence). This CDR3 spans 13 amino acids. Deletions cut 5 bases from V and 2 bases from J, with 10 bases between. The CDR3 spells CASSRQGPYEQYF. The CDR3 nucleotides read TGTGCCAGTAGTCGGCAGGGCCCCTACGAGCAGTACTTC.

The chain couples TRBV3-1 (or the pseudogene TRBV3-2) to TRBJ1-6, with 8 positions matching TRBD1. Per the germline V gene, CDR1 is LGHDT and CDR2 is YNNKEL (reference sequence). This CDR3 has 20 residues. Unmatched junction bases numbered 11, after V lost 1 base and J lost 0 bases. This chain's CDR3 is CASSQARDRTKASYNSPLHF. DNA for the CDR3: TGTGCCAGCAGCCAAGCCCGGGACAGGACGAAGGCCTCCTATAATTCACCCCTCCACTTT.

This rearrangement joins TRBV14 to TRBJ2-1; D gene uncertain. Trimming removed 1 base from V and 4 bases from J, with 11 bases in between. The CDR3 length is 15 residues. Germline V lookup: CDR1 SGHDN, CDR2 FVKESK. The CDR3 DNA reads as TGTGCCAGCAGCCAAGGTTGGGGAACGTACAATGAGCAGTTCTTC. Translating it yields CASSQGWGTYNEQFF.

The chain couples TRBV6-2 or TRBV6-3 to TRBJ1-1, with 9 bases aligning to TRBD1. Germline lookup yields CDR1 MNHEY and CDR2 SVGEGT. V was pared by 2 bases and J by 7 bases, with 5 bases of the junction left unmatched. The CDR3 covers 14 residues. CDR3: CASSYRRGQGEAFF. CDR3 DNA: TGTGCCAGCAGTTACAGGCGGGGACAGGGTGAAGCTTTCTTT.

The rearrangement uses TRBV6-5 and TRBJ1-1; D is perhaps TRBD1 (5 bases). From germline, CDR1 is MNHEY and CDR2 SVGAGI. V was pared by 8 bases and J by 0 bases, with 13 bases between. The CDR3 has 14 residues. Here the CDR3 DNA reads TGTGCCAGCCGGCCGGGGGGGGTGAACACTGAAGCTTTCTTT. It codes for CASRPGGVNTEAFF.

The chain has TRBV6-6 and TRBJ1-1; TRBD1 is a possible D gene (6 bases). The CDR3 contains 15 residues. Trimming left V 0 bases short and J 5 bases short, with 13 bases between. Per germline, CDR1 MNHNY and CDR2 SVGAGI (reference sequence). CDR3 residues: CASSYSLGGGTEAFF. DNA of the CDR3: TGTGCCAGCAGTTACTCTTTGGGGGGCGGAACTGAAGCTTTCTTT.

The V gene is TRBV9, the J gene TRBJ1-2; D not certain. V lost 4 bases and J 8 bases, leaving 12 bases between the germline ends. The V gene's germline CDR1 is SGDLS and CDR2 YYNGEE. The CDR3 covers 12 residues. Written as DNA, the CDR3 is TGTGCCAGCAGCTCAACCCGCGACGGCTACACCTTC. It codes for CASSSTRDGYTF.